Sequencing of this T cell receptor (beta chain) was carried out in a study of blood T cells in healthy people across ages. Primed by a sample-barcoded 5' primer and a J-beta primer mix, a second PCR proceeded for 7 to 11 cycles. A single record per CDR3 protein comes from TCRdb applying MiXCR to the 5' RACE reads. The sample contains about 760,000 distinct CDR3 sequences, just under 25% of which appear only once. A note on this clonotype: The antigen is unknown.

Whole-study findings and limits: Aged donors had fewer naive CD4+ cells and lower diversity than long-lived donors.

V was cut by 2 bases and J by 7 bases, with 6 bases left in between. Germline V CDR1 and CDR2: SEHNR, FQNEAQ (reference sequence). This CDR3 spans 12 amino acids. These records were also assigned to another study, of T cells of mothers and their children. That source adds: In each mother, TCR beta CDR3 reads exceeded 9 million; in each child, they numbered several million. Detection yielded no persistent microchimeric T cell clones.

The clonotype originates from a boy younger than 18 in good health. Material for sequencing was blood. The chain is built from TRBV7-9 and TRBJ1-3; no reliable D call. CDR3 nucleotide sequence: TGTGCCAGCAGCTTATCCGCGAACACCATATATTTT. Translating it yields CASSLSANTIYF. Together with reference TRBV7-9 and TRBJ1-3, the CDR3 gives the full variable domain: DTGVSQNPRHKITKRGQNVTFRCDPISEHNRLYWYRQTLGQGPEFLTYFQNEAQLEKSRLLSDRFSAERPKGSFSTLEIQRTEQGDSAMYLCASSLSANTIYFGEGSWLTVV.